Below, 32 T cell receptor beta chains from the same sample are listed, as sequenced in a study of esophageal squamous cell carcinoma under preoperative chemotherapy. TCRdb reprocessed the PCR reads with MiXCR, giving one entry per CDR3 protein. The table has 34,000 or so distinct CDR3 sequences, around half seen once. Time point given: after preoperative PTX-NDP chemotherapy. Sampling was conducted from a patient given preoperative chemotherapy. These receptors originate from a human donor with esophageal squamous cell carcinoma. The donor label of this sample is uncertain.

The V call is TRBV4-1, the J call TRBJ2-2; possible D gene TRBD2, 6 bases. This CDR3 spans 14 amino acids. V was shortened by 4 bases and J by 8 bases, with 14 bases between the two germline ends. Germline CDR1 is MGHRA and CDR2 is YSYEKL. The CDR3 spells CASSPEGRSGELFF. The CDR3 DNA reads as TGCGCCAGCAGCCCCGAGGGGAGGTCTGGGGAGCTGTTTTTT.

By share of the sample, this clonotype is medium-sized. V gene TRBV11-3 combines with J gene TRBJ2-1; perhaps TRBD1 as D (6 bases). Germline V CDR1 and CDR2: SGHNT, YENEEA. This CDR3 has 13 residues. V lost 6 bases and J lost 6, with 12 bases in between. As DNA, the CDR3 is TGTGCCAGCAGGCTGACAGGCCTCAATGAGCAGTTCTTC. It is translated as CASRLTGLNEQFF. Filled out from reference TRBV11-3 and TRBJ2-1, the complete variable domain reads EAGVVQSPRYKIIEKKQPVAFWCNPISGHNTLYWYLQNLGQGPELLIRYENEEAVDDSQLPKDRFSAERLKGVDSTLKIQPAELGDSAVYLCASRLTGLNEQFFGPGTRLTVL.

The chain is built from TRBV11-2 and TRBJ2-5, with D unresolved. The CDR3 length is 13 residues. V dropped 5 bases and J dropped 4 bases, with 11 bases sitting between them. Germline CDR1 reads SGHAT; CDR2 reads FQNNGV. The CDR3 nucleotides are TGTGCCAGCAGCGGGCGTATGCCAGAGACCCAGTACTTC. Its protein is CASSGRMPETQYF.

This clonotype was observed once. This CDR3 fails to terminate in the conserved phenylalanine or tryptophan, so it likely reflects a read error. The chain joins TRBV7-2 to TRBJ2-5; D perhaps matches TRBD2 (7 bases). Germline CDR1 and CDR2: SGHTA and FQGNSA. This CDR3 has 14 residues. V was cut by 4 bases and J by 6 bases, with 15 bases left in between. The CDR3 DNA is TGTGCCAGCAGCTCCTACGGGGGGCCAAAGACCCAGTACTCG. This gives the protein CASSSYGGPKTQYS.

The CDR3 region has the DNA TGTGCCAGCAGCGTGGACTCTCTCTGGGCCAACGTCCTGACTTTC. It is translated as CASSVDSLWANVLTF. This chain uses TRBV12-3 or TRBV12-4 with TRBJ2-6; possibly TRBD2 for D (5 bases). Trimming shortened V by 6 bases and J by 5 bases, and 14 bases separated the two germline ends. This CDR3 is built from 15 residues.

This rearrangement joins TRBV6-4 to TRBJ2-3, with D possibly TRBD1 on 6 matching bases. Germline values: CDR1 MRHNA, CDR2 SNTAGT. There are 16 residues in the CDR3. Trimming shortened V by 0 bases and J by 7 bases, and 17 bases separated the two germline ends. The CDR3 reads CASSDSGASATNTQYF. The CDR3 bases are TGTGCCAGCAGTGACTCGGGGGCCTCGGCAACCAATACGCAGTATTTT.

The chain employs TRBV7-2 and TRBJ1-2, with no clear D. Germline CDR1 is SGHTA and CDR2 is FQGNSA. V lost 1 base and J 7 bases, leaving 10 bases between the germline ends. The CDR3 is 13 residues long. The CDR3 DNA reads as TGTGCCAGCAGCTTAGAAGTTAGCGTTGGCTACACCTTC. This gives the protein CASSLEVSVGYTF.

This clonotype has just one count. The V and J genes are TRBV7-6 and TRBJ2-2; 8 bases are a match to TRBD2. Trimming took 4 bases from V and 13 from J; bases not matched to a gene: 11. Germline V gene sequence: CDR1 SGHVS, CDR2 FNYEAQ. The CDR3 length is 14 residues. Written as DNA, the CDR3 is TGTGCCAGCAGCTCGGGGGGGGGCGGCGAGGCGCTGTTTTTT. Protein sequence: CASSSGGGGEALFF.

The genes are TRBV5-4 and TRBJ2-3; TRBD1 might be the D (5 bases). The ends were cut back, 4 bases at V and 5 bases at J, with 11 bases in the middle. CDR3 length: 13 residues. The germline CDR1 and CDR2 sequences are SGHNT and YYREEE (reference sequence). The CDR3 coding sequence is TGTGCCAGCAGCCCGACAAGGGGAGATACGCAGTATTTT. Translation: CASSPTRGDTQYF.

This clonotype is a singleton in its sample. Germline is not matched at one junction end, which may reflect a read error. The CDR3 loop is CASGGPGGRAPDTQYF. The DNA of the CDR3 is TGTGCCAGCGGGGGTCCTGGCGGCCGGGCCCCAGATACCCAGTACTTT. The rearrangement joins TRBV12-3 or TRBV12-4 to TRBJ2-3; D tentatively fits TRBD1 or TRBD2 (5 bases each). The CDR3 spans 16 residues.

This clonotype is medium-sized in the sample. The chain carries TRBV7-2 and TRBJ2-7, with no clear D. From germline, CDR1 is SGHTA and CDR2 FQGNSA. The V end lost 1 base, the J end lost 1 base, and 5 bases lay between the germline ends. The CDR3 totals 13 residues. The CDR3 DNA is TGTGCCAGCAGCTTAGTCCCATCCTACGAGCAGTACTTC. Residues: CASSLVPSYEQYF.

Note on this clonotype: A junction boundary mismatches the germline segment, possibly from a read error. The chain employs TRBV11-2 and TRBJ2-3; the match to TRBD2 covers 9 bases. The CDR3 loop spans 14 amino acids. Germline values: CDR1 SGHAT, CDR2 FQNNGV. CDR3 amino acids: CAGRGGVGQDTQYF. DNA of the CDR3: TGTGCGGGCCGCGGGGGGGTGGGGCAGGATACCCAGTACTTT. Drawing the rest from reference TRBV11-2 and TRBJ2-3, the complete variable domain is EAGVAQSPRYKIIEKRQSVAFWCNPISGHATLYWYQQILGQGPKLLIQFQNNGVVDDSQLPKDRFSAERLKGVDSTLKIQPAKLEDSAVYLCAGRGGVGQDTQYFGPGTRLTVL.

To note about this clonotype: Compared with germline, one end of the junction differs, possibly owing to a read error. This chain joins TRBV11-3 and TRBJ2-4; D unclear. The CDR3 is made up of 15 amino acids. The germline gives CDR1 SGHNT, CDR2 YENEEA. The CDR3 DNA reads TGTGCCGGCAGCTTAGGTGACTCTCCCCAAGCAATTCAGTACTTC. It codes for CAGSLGDSPQAIQYF.

Concerning this clonotype: One end of the junction fails to match germline, which may point to a read error. The gene calls are TRBV7-2 and TRBJ2-5; the match to TRBD2 covers 9 bases. From germline, CDR1 is SGHTA and CDR2 FQGNSA. This CDR3 comprises 18 residues. The CDR3 loop is CASSCAGAGGRDQDIQYF. The CDR3 DNA reads TGTGCCAGTAGCTGTGCGGGAGCGGGGGGCCGTGACCAAGACATCCAGTACTTC.

The CDR3 spells CASSSSGWGTDMQYF. CDR3 DNA: TGTGCCAGCAGCTCGAGCGGGTGGGGCACAGATATGCAGTACTTC. The chain recombines TRBV7-2 with TRBJ2-3; perhaps TRBD2 as D (6 bases). The assigned J gene may be wrong: the sequence end matches TRBJ2-7 better. From germline, CDR1 is SGHTA and CDR2 FQGNSA. This CDR3 is 15 amino acids long.

This chain joins TRBV7-2 and TRBJ2-1; 12 bases fit TRBD2. The CDR3 extends over 16 amino acids. V trimming: 3 bases; J trimming: 5 bases; junction bases outside the gene matches: 5. CDR1 SGHTA and CDR2 FQGNSA come from the germline V gene. Here the CDR3 reads CASSLGLAGGDNEQFF. DNA of the CDR3: TGTGCCAGCAGCTTGGGTCTAGCGGGAGGGGACAATGAGCAGTTCTTC. Supplemented by reference TRBV7-2 and TRBJ2-1, the full variable domain reads GAGVSQSPSNKVTEKGKDVELRCDPISGHTALYWYRQSLGQGLEFLIYFQGNSAPDKSGLPSDRFSAERTGGSVSTLTIQRTQQEDSAVYLCASSLGLAGGDNEQFFGPGTRLTVL.

This clonotype has at least ten counts. This chain joins TRBV27 and TRBJ2-3; D not certain. V lost 2 bases and J 8 bases, leaving 5 bases between the germline ends. Per the germline V gene, CDR1 is MNHEY and CDR2 is SMNVEV (reference sequence). The CDR3 totals 11 residues. CDR3 region: CASSLLGTQYF. The CDR3 coding sequence is TGTGCCAGCAGTTTACTGGGTACGCAGTATTTT.

This clonotype was observed a few times. A much bigger clone sits one base away, suggesting this may be a read error. The chain uses TRBV4-1 and TRBJ2-5; possibly TRBD2 for D (6 bases). Germline V CDR1 and CDR2: MGHRA, YSYEKL. Trimming took 1 base from V and 11 from J, leaving 14 bases between them. There are 13 residues in the CDR3. This CDR3 reads CASSQVSGDEQYF. In nucleotides, the CDR3 is TGCGCCAGCAGCCAAGTCTCGGGGGATGAGCAGTACTTC.

V and J are TRBV7-8 and TRBJ2-3; 9 bases fit TRBD1. The ends lost 5 bases at V and 12 bases at J; junction bases unmatched: 24. Germline V CDR1 and CDR2: SGHVS, FQNEAQ. The CDR3 is 18 amino acids. The CDR3 loop reads CASSALGWDRVKKSTQYF. The CDR3 DNA follows: TGTGCCAGCAGCGCTCTTGGGTGGGACAGGGTAAAGAAGAGTACTCAGTATTTT. The full variable domain, completed using reference TRBV7-8 and TRBJ2-3, is GAGVSQSPRYKVAKRGQDVALRCDPISGHVSLFWYQQALGQGPEFLTYFQNEAQLDKSGLPSDRFFAERPEGSVSTLKIQRTQQEDSAVYLCASSALGWDRVKKSTQYFGPGTRLTVL.

The genes are TRBV10-3 and TRBJ2-3, with unresolved D. The CDR3 sequence is 15 residues long. Trimming pared 11 bases from V and 9 bases from J, leaving 27 bases between. Germline V gene data show CDR1 as ENHRY and CDR2 as SYGVKD. CDR3: CARSFPATSTETQYF. The CDR3 nucleotides are TGTGCCCGGAGCTTTCCGGCTACGAGCACCGAGACGCAGTATTTT.

Within the sample, this clonotype is medium-sized (0.01 to 0.1%). J is TRBJ2-3 and V is TRBV7-6; 11 nucleotides match TRBD2. Germline trimming cut 3 bases from V and 2 bases from J; bases unmatched to any gene: 4. Germline assignment: CDR1 SGHVS and CDR2 FNYEAQ. The CDR3 is 16 residues long. CDR3 loop: CASSFSSGGFTDTQYF. The CDR3 DNA sequence: TGTGCCAGCAGCTTTTCTAGCGGGGGGTTCACAGATACGCAGTATTTT.

The chain couples TRBV7-9 to TRBJ1-3, with a tentative D call TRBD1 (5 bases). The CDR3 has 16 amino acids. Trimming removed 6 bases at V and 4 bases at J, with 19 bases between. CDR1 is SEHNR and CDR2 is FQNEAQ in the germline V gene (reference sequence). The CDR3 is CASRQFGEGAGNTIYF. CDR3 nucleotides: TGTGCCAGCAGACAATTTGGGGAAGGGGCAGGAAACACCATATATTTT. The entire variable domain, with the rest obtained from reference TRBV7-9 and TRBJ1-3, is as follows: DTGVSQNPRHKITKRGQNVTFRCDPISEHNRLYWYRQTLGQGPEFLTYFQNEAQLEKSRLLSDRFSAERPKGSFSTLEIQRTEQGDSAMYLCASRQFGEGAGNTIYFGEGSWLTVV.

This chain links TRBV6-2 or TRBV6-3 with TRBJ2-3; D is unclear. V gave up 5 bases and J gave up 6 bases, with 9 bases separating them. From germline, CDR1 is MNHEY and CDR2 SVGEGT. The CDR3 contains 12 residues. CDR3 in DNA: TGTGCCAGCAGTGCCTTGAAGGATACGCAGTATTTT. As protein: CASSALKDTQYF.

This clonotype was seen at least ten times. The chain joins TRBV7-8 to TRBJ2-5, with 9 bases identical to TRBD1. The closer fit of TRBJ2-1 to the DNA end suggests the J call may be wrong. CDR3 length equals 15 residues. From germline, CDR1 is SGHVS and CDR2 FQNEAQ. CDR3: CASSPQGARQETQFF. Written as DNA, the CDR3 is TGTGCCAGCAGCCCACAGGGGGCGCGCCAAGAGACCCAGTTCTTC.

A single count supports this clonotype. At one boundary the junction diverges from the germline segment, which might be a read error. Here the CDR3 reads CASSNLGVWAKDTQYF. The DNA for the CDR3 is TGTGCGAGCAGCAACCTGGGGGTGTGGGCCAAAGATACGCAGTACTTC. The V gene is TRBV7-8, the J gene TRBJ2-4; D tentatively reads TRBD1 or TRBD2 (5 bases each). CDR3 size: 16 residues. CDR1 is SGHVS, CDR2 FQNEAQ, per germline.

There are many counts of this clonotype. The chain combines TRBV11-2 with TRBJ2-7; D assignment may be TRBD1 or TRBD2 (5 bases each). The CDR3 consists of 14 residues. Germline CDR1 and CDR2: SGHAT and FQNNGV. Between the trimmed V and J ends, which lost 5 bases and 3 bases, there was a span of 14 bases. CDR3 residues: CASSTWDASYEQYF. The CDR3 nucleotides are TGTGCCAGCAGCACCTGGGACGCAAGCTACGAGCAGTACTTC.

The chain joins TRBV12-3 or TRBV12-4 to TRBJ2-5; TRBD2 aligns across 10 bases. Judging by the DNA end, TRBJ2-7 fits better; the J call may be wrong. The CDR3 runs 20 residues. The DNA of the CDR3 is TGTGCCAGCAGTTTAGCGCAGAGCGGGAGGGCCACCTTGAAGCCCTACGAGCAGTACTTC. Residues: CASSLAQSGRATLKPYEQYF.

Regarding this clonotype: The germline gene is not matched at one end of the junction; a read error may be the cause. This rearrangement joins TRBV7-8 to TRBJ2-3; 7 bases line up with TRBD1. Germline V gene sequence: CDR1 SGHVS, CDR2 FQNEAQ. The length of the CDR3 is 16 residues. The CDR3 here is CASSGLGGRPHDTQYF. Written as DNA, the CDR3 is TGTGCCAGCAGCGGGCTAGGGGGCCGGCCCCATGATACCCAGTACTTT. The full variable domain, with the rest looked up from reference TRBV7-8 and TRBJ2-3, is GAGVSQSPRYKVAKRGQDVALRCDPISGHVSLFWYQQALGQGPEFLTYFQNEAQLDKSGLPSDRFFAERPEGSVSTLKIQRTQQEDSAVYLCASSGLGGRPHDTQYFGPGTRLTVL.

With regard to this clonotype: It may be a read error: a sequence one base away is much more abundant. The gene calls are TRBV5-6 and TRBJ2-1; perhaps TRBD2 as D (7 bases). V was trimmed by 0 bases and J by 13 bases, leaving 17 bases between them. CDR1 and CDR2 from the germline V gene are SGHDT and YYEEEE. The CDR3 length is 14 residues. The CDR3 DNA sequence: TGTGCCAGCAGCTTGGTAGGCGGGGGCGAGACCCAGTTCTTC. It encodes CASSLVGGGETQFF.

The chain uses TRBV6-1 and TRBJ2-5; D is perhaps TRBD2 (5 bases). The J call could be wrong; TRBJ2-7 is a better fit for the DNA end. Germline CDR1 MNHNS, CDR2 SASEGT. This CDR3 contains 14 residues. In nucleotides, the CDR3 is TGTGCCAGCAGTGGGGGAGTATTGCTATACGAGCAGTACTTC. It translates to CASSGGVLLYEQYF.

The chain carries TRBV7-3 and TRBJ2-5; possibly TRBD2 for D (5 bases). The V and J ends lost 3 bases and 8 bases respectively, with 25 bases between them. This CDR3 region has 17 residues. Germline-derived CDR1 and CDR2 are SGHTA and FQGTGA. CDR3 loop: CASSFIPAGRIQNTQYF. DNA for the CDR3: TGTGCCAGCAGCTTCATACCCGCGGGCCGTATCCAAAACACCCAGTACTTC.

The chain has TRBV5-1 and TRBJ2-1; 11 nucleotides match TRBD2. Germline CDR1 SGHRS, CDR2 YFSETQ. The CDR3 is 15 amino acids. The junction had 16 bases not matched to a gene; V was cut back by 7 bases and J by 13 bases. In DNA form, the CDR3 reads TGCGCCAGCCACGACCCTAGCGGGGGGAGTGAGACCCAGTTCTTC. Translation gives CASHDPSGGSETQFF.